This TCR beta chain is drawn from a study of blood T cell repertoires in COVID-19. Study details: Samples representing acute and convalescent COVID-19 were sourced from the United States, Italy and Spain.

In germline, CDR1 is LGHDT, CDR2 YNNKEL (reference sequence). CDR3 length: 16 residues. The V gene lost 1 base and the J gene lost 3 bases, with 14 bases spanning the gap. In the authors' methods: Researchers report that nucleated cell counts were estimated from reference gene primer amplification. Clones were read by immunoSEQ multiplex PCR, and TCRdb kept only the in-frame ones, dropping some. Clone size and the V and J calls come from that table; the DNA yielded D and trimming. The data show approximately 19,000 clones, with roughly 88% seen just once and approximately 11% held by the top ten. The origin of this receptor is a human donor in a cohort sampled during active COVID-19. The donor label of this sample is uncertain. The V gene is TRBV3-1 (or the pseudogene TRBV3-2), the J gene TRBJ2-3; a possible D gene is TRBD2 (5 bases). Sequencing was carried out using peripheral blood. The CDR3 loop is CASSQGRVGITDTQYF. The CDR3 coding sequence is TGTGCCAGCAGCCAAGGGCGGGTTGGGATTACAGATACGCAGTATTTT.